Here is one T cell receptor beta chain with its context. As yet, its antigen is unknown. The data stem from a study of OX40 agonist ivuxolimab in advanced cancers. Profiling relied on immunoSEQ multiplex PCR, and the TCRdb table lists in-frame clones only, not all of them. The sample lists tens of thousands of clones, about 89% occurring once. Germline V gene sequence: CDR1 LNHDA, CDR2 SQIVND (reference sequence). The CDR3 contains 14 residues. With V trimmed by 10 bases and J by 4 bases, 6 bases remained unmatched. The cohort excluded patients with autoimmune disease history or systemic immunosuppression. The study, taken as a whole, reports: Low normalized clonal expansion also occurred in some nonresponding patients.

The clonotype originates from an adult with an advanced solid tumor such as melanoma, head and neck, liver or kidney cancer. The source was CD4+ or CD8+ T cells sorted from blood, collected in a trial of the OX40 agonist ivuxolimab. The rearrangement links TRBV19 to TRBJ2-2; 10 bases map to TRBD1. The chain's CDR3 is CATDRGGPTGELFF. The CDR3 coding sequence is TGTGCCACGGACAGGGGGGGTCCCACCGGGGAGCTGTTTTTT.